Included here is one T cell receptor (beta chain) sequence, with context. This record belongs to a study of control samples from healthy donors and cancer patients. The CDR3 is 15 residues long. Germline CDR1 SGHTA, CDR2 FQGNSA. V shed 2 bases and J shed 7 bases, with 15 bases lying between them. Only in-frame clones appear in the TCRdb table, and some are missing; sequencing was by immunoSEQ multiplex PCR. The profile shows tens of thousands of clones, roughly 87% of them singletons. Sequencing was carried out using PBMCs. The chain joins TRBV7-2 to TRBJ1-5, with a tentative D call TRBD1 (5 bases). The clonotype originates from a man aged 60 to 75 with colorectal cancer. The CDR3 spells CASSLTGQGRQPQHF. DNA of the CDR3: TGTGCCAGCAGCTTAACGGGGCAGGGAAGGCAGCCCCAGCATTTT.